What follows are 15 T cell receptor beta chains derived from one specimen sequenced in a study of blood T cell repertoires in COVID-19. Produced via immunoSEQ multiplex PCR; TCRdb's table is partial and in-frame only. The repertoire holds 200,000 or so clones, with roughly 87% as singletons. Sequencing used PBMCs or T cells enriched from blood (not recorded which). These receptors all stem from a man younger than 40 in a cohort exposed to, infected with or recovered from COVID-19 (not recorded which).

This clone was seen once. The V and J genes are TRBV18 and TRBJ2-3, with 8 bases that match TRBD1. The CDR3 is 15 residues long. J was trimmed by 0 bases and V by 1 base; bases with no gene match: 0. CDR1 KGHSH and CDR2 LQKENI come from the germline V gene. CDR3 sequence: CASSPRTGSTDTQYF. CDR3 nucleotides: TGTGCCAGCTCACCACGGACAGGGAGCACAGATACGCAGTATTTT.

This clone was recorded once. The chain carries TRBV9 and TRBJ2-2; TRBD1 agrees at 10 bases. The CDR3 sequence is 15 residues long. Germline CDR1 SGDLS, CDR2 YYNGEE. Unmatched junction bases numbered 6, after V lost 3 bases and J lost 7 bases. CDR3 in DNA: TGTGCCAGCAGCGCGGAGACAGGGGGCGGCGGGGAGCTGTTTTTT. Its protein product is CASSAETGGGGELFF.

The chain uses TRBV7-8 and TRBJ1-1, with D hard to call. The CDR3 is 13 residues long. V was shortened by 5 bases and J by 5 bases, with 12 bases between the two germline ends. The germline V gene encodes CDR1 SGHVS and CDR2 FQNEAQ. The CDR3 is CASSPLSGTEAFF. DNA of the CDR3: TGTGCCAGCAGCCCGTTATCGGGTACTGAAGCTTTCTTT.

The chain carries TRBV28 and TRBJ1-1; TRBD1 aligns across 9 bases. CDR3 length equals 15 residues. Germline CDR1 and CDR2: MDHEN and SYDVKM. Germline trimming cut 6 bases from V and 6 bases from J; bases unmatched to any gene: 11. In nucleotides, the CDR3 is TGTGCCAGCAGCTTGAGGACAGGGGTAATCGCTGAAGCTTTCTTT. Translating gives CASSLRTGVIAEAFF.

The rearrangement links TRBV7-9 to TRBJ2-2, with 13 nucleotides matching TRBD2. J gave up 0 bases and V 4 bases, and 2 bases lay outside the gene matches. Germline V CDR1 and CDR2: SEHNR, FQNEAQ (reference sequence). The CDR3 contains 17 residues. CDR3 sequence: CASSWGLAGSNTGELFF. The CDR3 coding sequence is TGTGCCAGCAGCTGGGGACTAGCGGGATCGAACACCGGGGAGCTGTTTTTT. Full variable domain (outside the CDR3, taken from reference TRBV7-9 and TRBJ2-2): DTGVSQNPRHKITKRGQNVTFRCDPISEHNRLYWYRQTLGQGPEFLTYFQNEAQLEKSRLLSDRFSAERPKGSFSTLEIQRTEQGDSAMYLCASSWGLAGSNTGELFFGEGSRLTVL.

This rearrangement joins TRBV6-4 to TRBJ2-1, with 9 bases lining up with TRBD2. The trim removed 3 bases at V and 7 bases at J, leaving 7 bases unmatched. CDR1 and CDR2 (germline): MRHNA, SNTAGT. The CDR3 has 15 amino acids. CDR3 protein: CASSEEIAGANEQFF. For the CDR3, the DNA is TGTGCCAGCAGTGAGGAAATAGCGGGAGCGAATGAGCAGTTCTTC.

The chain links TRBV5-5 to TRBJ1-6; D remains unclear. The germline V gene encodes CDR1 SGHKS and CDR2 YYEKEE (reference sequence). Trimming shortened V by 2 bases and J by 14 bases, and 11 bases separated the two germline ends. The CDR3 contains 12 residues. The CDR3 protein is CASSLDTQALHF. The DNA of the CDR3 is TGTGCCAGCAGCTTAGACACCCAAGCCCTCCACTTT.

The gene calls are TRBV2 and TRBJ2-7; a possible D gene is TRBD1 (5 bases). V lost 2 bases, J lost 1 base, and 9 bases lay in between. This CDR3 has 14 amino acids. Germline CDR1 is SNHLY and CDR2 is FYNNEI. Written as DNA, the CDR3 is TGTGCCAGCAGTGAACAGGGCATTTCCTACGAGCAGTACTTC. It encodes CASSEQGISYEQYF.

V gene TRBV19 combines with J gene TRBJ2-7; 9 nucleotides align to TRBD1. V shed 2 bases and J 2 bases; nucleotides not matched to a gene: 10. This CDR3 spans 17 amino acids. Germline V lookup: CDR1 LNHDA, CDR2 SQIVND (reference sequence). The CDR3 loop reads CASSILPPGQGTYEQYF. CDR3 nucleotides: TGTGCCAGTAGTATACTTCCTCCGGGACAGGGCACCTACGAGCAGTACTTC.

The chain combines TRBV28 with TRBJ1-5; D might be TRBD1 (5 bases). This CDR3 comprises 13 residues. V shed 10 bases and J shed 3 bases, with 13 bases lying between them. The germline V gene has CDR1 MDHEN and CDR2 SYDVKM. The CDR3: CATLGGVNQPQHF. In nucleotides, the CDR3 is TGTGCCACTCTAGGAGGGGTCAATCAGCCCCAGCATTTT. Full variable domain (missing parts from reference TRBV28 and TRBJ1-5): DVKVTQSSRYLVKRTGEKVFLECVQDMDHENMFWYRQDPGLGLRLIYFSYDVKMKEKGDIPEGYSVSREKKERFSLILESASTNQTSMYLCATLGGVNQPQHFGDGTRLSIL.

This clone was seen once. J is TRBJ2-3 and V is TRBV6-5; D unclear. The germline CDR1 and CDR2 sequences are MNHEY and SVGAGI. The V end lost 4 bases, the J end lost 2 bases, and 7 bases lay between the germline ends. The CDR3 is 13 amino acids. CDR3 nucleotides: TGTGCCAGCAGTTCTATGAACACAGATACGCAGTATTTT. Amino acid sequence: CASSSMNTDTQYF.

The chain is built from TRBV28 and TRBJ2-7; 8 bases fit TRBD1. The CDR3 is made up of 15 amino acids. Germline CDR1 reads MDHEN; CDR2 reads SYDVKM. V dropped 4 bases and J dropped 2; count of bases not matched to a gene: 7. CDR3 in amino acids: CASSSGDRRPYEQYF. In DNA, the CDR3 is TGTGCCAGCAGTTCTGGGGACAGGCGTCCCTACGAGCAGTACTTC.

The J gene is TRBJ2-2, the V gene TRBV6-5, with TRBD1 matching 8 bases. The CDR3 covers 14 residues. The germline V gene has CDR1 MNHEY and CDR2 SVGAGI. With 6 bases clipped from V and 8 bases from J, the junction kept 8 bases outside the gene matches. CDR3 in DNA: TGTGCCAGCAGAATGGGACAGGCGGCGGGGGAGCTGTTTTTT. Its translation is CASRMGQAAGELFF.

This CDR3 reads CATSIFSSGRPFASTDTQYF. The CDR3 DNA reads as TGTGCCACCAGCATATTCTCTAGCGGGAGGCCCTTCGCTAGCACAGATACGCAGTATTTT. The rearrangement joins TRBV15 to TRBJ2-3; 11 bases fit TRBD2. The CDR3 is made up of 20 amino acids. The V segment lost 4 bases and the J segment 0 bases; nucleotides outside the gene matches: 15. Germline CDR1 and CDR2: LNHNV and YYDKDF (reference sequence).

In DNA, the CDR3 is TGTGCCAGCAGCTCCCCCGTCGGGGACAGGGGGGAGGATGAGCAGTTCTTC. Protein sequence: CASSSPVGDRGEDEQFF. The V gene is TRBV13, the J gene TRBJ2-1; TRBD1 aligns across 11 bases. CDR1 is PRHDT, CDR2 FYEKMQ, per germline (reference sequence). This CDR3 region has 17 residues. V gave up 4 bases and J gave up 8 bases; unmatched junction bases: 13.